This is a list of T cell receptor beta chains from one sample in a study of OX40 agonist ivuxolimab in advanced cancers. The assay was immunoSEQ multiplex PCR, and TCRdb's table has in-frame clones only and misses some. The data contain tens of thousands of clones, 80% to 90% of them singletons. Source: CD4+ or CD8+ T cells sorted from blood, taken in a trial of the OX40 agonist ivuxolimab. The source of these receptors is an adult with an advanced solid tumor such as melanoma, head and neck, liver or kidney cancer. Both conserved end residues are part of each CDR3. A D gene is named only where the DNA matches it firmly. Not all rows give a size; the values are once, few, many and, for expanded clones, a class.

v_call: TRBV28; cdr3_length: 17; j_call: TRBJ2-1; d_call: TRBD2; clone_size: once; cdr3_aa: CASSLTSGWSSYNEQFF; cdr3_nt: TGTGCCAGCAGTTTAACTAGCGGCTGGAGCTCCTACAATGAGCAGTTCTTC
v_call: TRBV28; cdr3_length: 13; j_call: TRBJ1-2; d_call: NA; clone_size: NA; cdr3_aa: CASTRVQGTGYTF; cdr3_nt: TGTGCCAGCACCAGGGTACAGGGAACGGGCTACACCTTC
v_call: TRBV7-3; cdr3_length: 13; j_call: TRBJ2-5; d_call: NA; clone_size: NA; cdr3_aa: CASSLTWQETQYF; cdr3_nt: TGTGCCAGCAGCTTAACGTGGCAGGAGACCCAGTACTTC
v_call: TRBV9; cdr3_length: 13; j_call: TRBJ2-5; d_call: NA; clone_size: NA; cdr3_aa: CASSPPGGKTQYF; cdr3_nt: TGTGCCAGCAGCCCCCCTGGGGGTAAGACCCAGTACTTC
v_call: TRBV19; cdr3_length: 14; j_call: TRBJ2-5; d_call: NA; clone_size: NA; cdr3_aa: CASSIVASQETQYF; cdr3_nt: TGTGCCAGTAGTATAGTGGCTAGCCAAGAGACCCAGTACTTC
v_call: TRBV15; cdr3_length: 14; j_call: TRBJ1-5; d_call: NA; clone_size: few; cdr3_aa: CATSSLGFRQPQHF; cdr3_nt: TGTGCCACCAGCAGCCTCGGGTTCCGTCAGCCCCAGCATTTT
v_call: TRBV27; cdr3_length: 18; j_call: TRBJ1-5; d_call: NA; clone_size: NA; cdr3_aa: CASIPPRHPFGGNQPQHF; cdr3_nt: TGTGCCAGCATCCCTCCGAGACACCCATTCGGGGGCAATCAGCCCCAGCATTTT
v_call: TRBV18; cdr3_length: 15; j_call: TRBJ2-3; d_call: TRBD2; clone_size: NA; cdr3_aa: CASSPPGLAEDTQYF; cdr3_nt: TGTGCCAGCTCACCACCCGGACTAGCCGAGGATACGCAGTATTTT
v_call: TRBV2; cdr3_length: 16; j_call: TRBJ2-1; d_call: TRBD1; clone_size: NA; cdr3_aa: CASSEAQGAGYNEQFF; cdr3_nt: TGTGCCAGCAGTGAAGCGCAGGGGGCTGGGTACAATGAGCAGTTCTTC
v_call: TRBV2; cdr3_length: 11; j_call: TRBJ2-7; d_call: NA; clone_size: NA; cdr3_aa: CASSGDWEQYF; cdr3_nt: TGTGCCAGCAGTGGGGACTGGGAGCAGTACTTC
v_call: TRBV9; cdr3_length: 14; j_call: TRBJ2-5; d_call: TRBD2; clone_size: NA; cdr3_aa: CASSPGGTSETQYF; cdr3_nt: TGTGCCAGCAGCCCAGGGGGGACTAGCGAGACCCAGTACTTC
v_call: TRBV5-1; cdr3_length: 18; j_call: TRBJ2-3; d_call: TRBD2; clone_size: NA; cdr3_aa: CASSPGGLAGGRTDTQYF; cdr3_nt: TGCGCCAGCAGCCCCGGGGGACTAGCGGGGGGGCGGACAGATACGCAGTATTTT
v_call: TRBV6-5; cdr3_length: 14; j_call: TRBJ1-1; d_call: NA; clone_size: NA; cdr3_aa: CASRLGQPNTEAFF; cdr3_nt: TGTGCCAGCAGACTGGGGCAGCCGAACACTGAAGCTTTCTTT
v_call: TRBV7-9; cdr3_length: 13; j_call: TRBJ2-5; d_call: NA; clone_size: NA; cdr3_aa: CASSQQRWETQYF; cdr3_nt: TGTGCCAGCAGCCAGCAGCGGTGGGAGACCCAGTACTTC
v_call: TRBV16; cdr3_length: 15; j_call: TRBJ1-5; d_call: NA; clone_size: NA; cdr3_aa: CASSLHLGVWQPQHF; cdr3_nt: TGTGCCAGCAGCCTACACTTGGGAGTCTGGCAGCCCCAGCATTTT
v_call: TRBV20-1; cdr3_length: 11; j_call: TRBJ2-5; d_call: NA; clone_size: NA; cdr3_aa: CSASPTETQYF; cdr3_nt: TGCAGTGCTAGTCCCACGGAGACCCAGTACTTC
v_call: TRBV6-1; cdr3_length: 13; j_call: TRBJ1-6; d_call: NA; clone_size: NA; cdr3_aa: CASREVPNSPLHF; cdr3_nt: TGTGCCAGCCGTGAAGTACCGAATTCACCCCTCCACTTT
v_call: TRBV10-1; cdr3_length: 14; j_call: TRBJ1-6; d_call: NA; clone_size: few; cdr3_aa: CASSEAAFNSPLHF; cdr3_nt: TGCGCCAGCAGTGAGGCTGCCTTTAATTCACCCCTCCACTTT
v_call: TRBV10-3; cdr3_length: 16; j_call: TRBJ2-1; d_call: NA; clone_size: NA; cdr3_aa: CAISVLTESSYNEQFF; cdr3_nt: TGTGCCATCAGTGTTTTGACAGAGAGCTCCTACAATGAGCAGTTCTTC
v_call: TRBV21-1; cdr3_length: 18; j_call: TRBJ1-2; d_call: NA; clone_size: NA; cdr3_aa: CASSKSGTGGNPNYGYTF; cdr3_nt: TGTGCCAGCAGCAAGTCCGGGACAGGGGGTAATCCTAACTATGGCTACACCTTC
v_call: TRBV7-3; cdr3_length: 17; j_call: TRBJ2-6; d_call: NA; clone_size: NA; cdr3_aa: CASSRQGGNSGANVLTF; cdr3_nt: TGTGCCAGCAGCCGCCAGGGGGGCAACTCTGGGGCCAACGTCCTGACTTTC
v_call: TRBV11-2; cdr3_length: 14; j_call: TRBJ1-1; d_call: NA; clone_size: NA; cdr3_aa: CASSFTGLNTEAFF; cdr3_nt: TGTGCCAGCAGCTTTACAGGGTTGAACACTGAAGCTTTCTTT
v_call: TRBV18; cdr3_length: 16; j_call: TRBJ1-3; d_call: NA; clone_size: NA; cdr3_aa: CASSPPTVLSGNTIYF; cdr3_nt: TGTGCCAGCTCACCACCGACAGTCCTCTCTGGAAACACCATATATTTT
v_call: TRBV5-4; cdr3_length: 15; j_call: TRBJ2-2; d_call: NA; clone_size: NA; cdr3_aa: CASSLETGWTGELFF; cdr3_nt: TGTGCCAGCAGCTTGGAAACAGGGTGGACCGGGGAGCTGTTTTTT
v_call: TRBV27; cdr3_length: 14; j_call: TRBJ2-7; d_call: NA; clone_size: NA; cdr3_aa: CASSPGHQSYEQYF; cdr3_nt: TGTGCCAGCAGTCCGGGACATCAGTCCTACGAGCAGTACTTC
v_call: TRBV7-2; cdr3_length: 14; j_call: TRBJ1-1; d_call: NA; clone_size: NA; cdr3_aa: CASSLRQGATEAFF; cdr3_nt: TGTGCCAGCAGCTTACGCCAGGGCGCCACTGAAGCTTTCTTT
v_call: TRBV19; cdr3_length: 13; j_call: TRBJ2-7; d_call: TRBD2; clone_size: NA; cdr3_aa: CASSSRLAGEQYF; cdr3_nt: TGTGCCAGTAGTAGCAGACTAGCTGGTGAGCAGTACTTC
v_call: TRBV4-1; cdr3_length: 17; j_call: TRBJ2-2; d_call: NA; clone_size: few; cdr3_aa: CASSHVLQGRRNGELFF; cdr3_nt: TGCGCCAGCAGCCATGTTCTACAGGGGAGGCGTAACGGGGAGCTGTTTTTT
v_call: TRBV27; cdr3_length: 14; j_call: TRBJ1-3; d_call: TRBD1; clone_size: NA; cdr3_aa: CASSSGQGLNTIYF; cdr3_nt: TGTGCCAGCAGTTCCGGACAGGGCTTAAACACCATATATTTT
v_call: TRBV6-6; cdr3_length: 13; j_call: TRBJ2-7; d_call: NA; clone_size: NA; cdr3_aa: CASRLLATYEQYF; cdr3_nt: TGTGCCAGCAGGCTCTTGGCCACCTACGAGCAGTACTTC
v_call: TRBV27; cdr3_length: 13; j_call: TRBJ1-2; d_call: NA; clone_size: NA; cdr3_aa: CASSLWGAQGYTF; cdr3_nt: TGTGCCAGCAGTTTATGGGGGGCGCAAGGCTACACCTTC
v_call: TRBV19; cdr3_length: 12; j_call: TRBJ1-2; d_call: NA; clone_size: NA; cdr3_aa: CASRTVNYGYTF; cdr3_nt: TGTGCCAGTAGGACGGTCAACTATGGCTACACCTTC
v_call: TRBV7-3; cdr3_length: 14; j_call: TRBJ1-1; d_call: TRBD1; clone_size: few; cdr3_aa: CASSPQGGDTEAFF; cdr3_nt: TGTGCCAGCAGCCCCCAGGGGGGGGACACTGAAGCTTTCTTT
v_call: TRBV6-4; cdr3_length: 15; j_call: TRBJ2-3; d_call: TRBD2; clone_size: NA; cdr3_aa: CASSGASGSSDTQYF; cdr3_nt: TGTGCCAGCAGTGGGGCTAGCGGGAGTTCAGATACGCAGTATTTT
v_call: TRBV9; cdr3_length: 14; j_call: TRBJ2-1; d_call: NA; clone_size: NA; cdr3_aa: CASSVDRDNNEQFF; cdr3_nt: TGTGCCAGCAGCGTAGATCGCGATAACAATGAGCAGTTCTTC
v_call: TRBV10-3; cdr3_length: 12; j_call: TRBJ2-3; d_call: NA; clone_size: NA; cdr3_aa: CAISPTLDTQYF; cdr3_nt: TGTGCCATCAGCCCCACCCTGGATACGCAGTATTTT
v_call: TRBV27; cdr3_length: 15; j_call: TRBJ1-2; d_call: TRBD1; clone_size: NA; cdr3_aa: CASRRTGTGGFGYTF; cdr3_nt: TGTGCCAGCAGGCGTACTGGGACAGGGGGCTTTGGCTACACCTTC
v_call: TRBV2; cdr3_length: 15; j_call: TRBJ1-2; d_call: TRBD1; clone_size: NA; cdr3_aa: CASSVKGQGAYGYTF; cdr3_nt: TGTGCCAGCAGTGTGAAGGGACAGGGTGCCTATGGCTACACCTTC
v_call: TRBV5-1; cdr3_length: 16; j_call: TRBJ2-3; d_call: TRBD2; clone_size: NA; cdr3_aa: CASSFGSGPSTDTQYF; cdr3_nt: TGCGCCAGCAGCTTCGGTAGCGGGCCCAGCACAGATACGCAGTATTTT
v_call: TRBV6-4; cdr3_length: 13; j_call: TRBJ1-1; d_call: NA; clone_size: few; cdr3_aa: CASSERRGTEAFF; cdr3_nt: TGTGCCAGCAGTGAACGCAGGGGCACTGAAGCTTTCTTT
v_call: TRBV11-2; cdr3_length: 15; j_call: TRBJ1-4; d_call: NA; clone_size: NA; cdr3_aa: CASSHIRGFREKLFF; cdr3_nt: TGTGCCAGCAGCCATATCAGGGGTTTTCGTGAAAAACTGTTTTTT
v_call: TRBV20-1; cdr3_length: 11; j_call: TRBJ2-3; d_call: NA; clone_size: NA; cdr3_aa: CSAAGLDTQYF; cdr3_nt: TGCAGTGCCGCGGGGCTAGATACGCAGTATTTT
v_call: TRBV4-2; cdr3_length: 13; j_call: TRBJ2-7; d_call: NA; clone_size: NA; cdr3_aa: CASSQDQADEQYF; cdr3_nt: TGTGCCAGCAGCCAAGATCAAGCGGACGAGCAGTACTTC
v_call: TRBV11-2; cdr3_length: 16; j_call: TRBJ2-2; d_call: TRBD2; clone_size: few; cdr3_aa: CASSFLRGRRSGELFF; cdr3_nt: TGTGCCAGCAGCTTTCTTCGCGGGAGAAGATCCGGGGAGCTGTTTTTT
v_call: TRBV9; cdr3_length: 15; j_call: TRBJ2-2; d_call: TRBD2; clone_size: NA; cdr3_aa: CASTGGLANTGELFF; cdr3_nt: TGTGCCAGCACCGGGGGACTAGCGAACACCGGGGAGCTGTTTTTT
v_call: TRBV6-6; cdr3_length: 12; j_call: TRBJ2-1; d_call: NA; clone_size: NA; cdr3_aa: CASSYSGAQQFF; cdr3_nt: TGTGCCAGCAGTTACTCGGGGGCTCAGCAGTTCTTC
v_call: TRBV18; cdr3_length: 15; j_call: TRBJ2-7; d_call: TRBD1; clone_size: NA; cdr3_aa: CASSPLSGQVYEQYF; cdr3_nt: TGTGCCAGCTCACCCCTATCCGGACAGGTCTACGAGCAGTACTTC
v_call: TRBV5-1; cdr3_length: 15; j_call: TRBJ2-5; d_call: TRBD1; clone_size: NA; cdr3_aa: CASSSGTGVLETQYF; cdr3_nt: TGCGCCAGCAGCTCCGGGACAGGGGTCTTAGAGACCCAGTACTTC
v_call: TRBV29-1; cdr3_length: 12; j_call: TRBJ1-1; d_call: TRBD1; clone_size: NA; cdr3_aa: CSATDRDTEAFF; cdr3_nt: TGCAGCGCCACAGACAGGGACACTGAAGCTTTCTTT
v_call: TRBV28; cdr3_length: 15; j_call: TRBJ1-1; d_call: NA; clone_size: NA; cdr3_aa: CASLSPGTGNTEAFF; cdr3_nt: TGTGCCAGTCTCTCACCCGGGACGGGGAACACTGAAGCTTTCTTT
v_call: TRBV28; cdr3_length: 14; j_call: TRBJ2-2; d_call: NA; clone_size: NA; cdr3_aa: CASNSQGKAGELFF; cdr3_nt: TGTGCCAGCAACTCCCAGGGAAAGGCCGGGGAGCTGTTTTTT
v_call: TRBV9; cdr3_length: 15; j_call: TRBJ2-7; d_call: NA; clone_size: NA; cdr3_aa: CASSVAVGASYEQYF; cdr3_nt: TGTGCCAGCAGCGTAGCTGTCGGGGCCTCCTACGAGCAGTACTTC
v_call: TRBV25-1; cdr3_length: 14; j_call: TRBJ2-7; d_call: TRBD1; clone_size: NA; cdr3_aa: CASSETGGFYEQYF; cdr3_nt: TGTGCCAGCAGTGAGACAGGGGGCTTCTACGAGCAGTACTTC
v_call: TRBV5-6; cdr3_length: 13; j_call: TRBJ1-1; d_call: NA; clone_size: NA; cdr3_aa: CASSSNRVSEAFF; cdr3_nt: TGTGCCAGCAGCTCCAACAGGGTCTCTGAAGCTTTCTTT
v_call: TRBV10-3; cdr3_length: 13; j_call: TRBJ2-7; d_call: TRBD1; clone_size: NA; cdr3_aa: CATIGTGLYEQYF; cdr3_nt: TGTGCCACCATCGGGACAGGCCTTTACGAGCAGTACTTC